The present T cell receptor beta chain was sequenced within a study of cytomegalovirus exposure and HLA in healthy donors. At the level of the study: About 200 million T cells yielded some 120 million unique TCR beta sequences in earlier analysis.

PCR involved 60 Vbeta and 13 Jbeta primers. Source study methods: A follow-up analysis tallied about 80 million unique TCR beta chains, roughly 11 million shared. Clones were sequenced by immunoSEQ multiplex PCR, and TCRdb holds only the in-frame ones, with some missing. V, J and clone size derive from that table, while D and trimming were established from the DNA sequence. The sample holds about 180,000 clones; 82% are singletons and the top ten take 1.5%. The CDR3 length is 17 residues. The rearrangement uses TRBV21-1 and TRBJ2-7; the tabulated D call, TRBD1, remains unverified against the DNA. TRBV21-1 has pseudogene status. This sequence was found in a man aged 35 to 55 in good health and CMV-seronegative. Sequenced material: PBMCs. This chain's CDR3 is CASSDPNHRTRSYEQYF. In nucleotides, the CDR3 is TGTGCCAGCAGCGACCCCAATCATCGGACACGTTCCTACGAGCAGTACTTC.